Below are 30 T cell receptor beta chains sequenced from a single sample in a study of STAT5B mutations in CD4+ large granular lymphocyte leukemia. The assay was immunoSEQ multiplex PCR, and TCRdb's table has in-frame clones only and misses some. The profile shows 35,000 or so clones, approximately 69% of them singletons. The sequencing input was CD4+ T cells from blood buffy coats. These receptors came from a human donor in good health.

J is TRBJ1-2 and V is TRBV5-6; D is unresolved. With 2 bases removed from V and 2 bases from J, the gap between germline ends came to 16 bases. CDR3 length equals 16 residues. Germline CDR1 is SGHDT and CDR2 is YYEEEE. The CDR3: CASSLVTFTPNYGYTF. In DNA, the CDR3 is TGTGCCAGCAGCTTAGTTACTTTTACGCCCAACTATGGCTACACCTTC.

This clone was counted only a few times. The chain recombines TRBV12-5 with TRBJ2-5; TRBD2 is a possible D gene (5 bases). There are 12 residues in the CDR3. Germline CDR1 is LGHNT and CDR2 is FRNRAP. V lost 7 bases and J lost 5, with 11 bases in between. The CDR3 reads CASASGWETQYF. In DNA form, the CDR3 reads TGTGCTAGTGCCTCGGGGTGGGAGACCCAGTACTTC.

The genes are TRBV6-5 and TRBJ2-7, with D unclear. The CDR3 totals 14 residues. V dropped 6 bases and J dropped 0 bases, with 12 bases sitting between them. From germline, CDR1 is MNHEY and CDR2 SVGAGI. CDR3 nucleotides: TGTGCCAGCAGGACGACCCGGAGCTCCTACGAGCAGTACTTC. Protein product: CASRTTRSSYEQYF.

There are a few counts of this clone. V is TRBV4-1 and J is TRBJ1-1; D unresolved. Germline values: CDR1 MGHRA, CDR2 YSYEKL. The CDR3 is 14 residues long. Trimming cost V 3 bases and J 1 base, with 9 bases left between them. The CDR3 region has the DNA TGCGCCAGCAGCCAGCCCACAAGGAACACTGAAGCTTTCTTT. Its protein is CASSQPTRNTEAFF.

The sample holds a few counts of this clone. The genes are TRBV5-6 and TRBJ1-4; D ambiguous. There are 14 residues in the CDR3. The ends were cut back, 2 bases at V and 8 bases at J, with 13 bases in the middle. The germline gives CDR1 SGHDT, CDR2 YYEEEE. The CDR3 protein is CASSFSGLGEKLFF. DNA of the CDR3: TGTGCCAGCAGCTTTTCTGGGCTAGGCGAAAAACTGTTTTTT.

This clone was picked up one time. The rearrangement links TRBV6-6 to TRBJ2-3, with 7 bases identical to TRBD2. This CDR3 contains 16 residues. Trimming at V came to 2 bases and at J to 2 bases, leaving 7 bases not matched to a gene. The germline V gene encodes CDR1 MNHNY and CDR2 SVGAGI (reference sequence). Here the CDR3 DNA reads TGTGCCAGCAGTTACGGAGGGAGGGGTAACACAGATACGCAGTATTTT. Its protein product is CASSYGGRGNTDTQYF.

The rearrangement links TRBV28 to TRBJ1-5, with 9 bases that match TRBD1. CDR1 MDHEN and CDR2 SYDVKM come from the germline V gene. J gave up 9 bases and V 5 bases, and 8 bases lay outside the gene matches. This CDR3 contains 14 residues. The CDR3 here is CASSPGTGFLPQHF. The CDR3 DNA follows: TGTGCCAGCAGTCCCGGGACAGGGTTTCTGCCCCAGCATTTT.

The chain employs TRBV25-1 and TRBJ1-1, with D possibly TRBD1 on 5 matching bases. Trimming removed 2 bases at V and 4 bases at J, with 11 bases between. Germline V lookup: CDR1 MGHDK, CDR2 SYGVNS. The CDR3 covers 14 residues. CDR3 nucleotides: TGTGCCAGCAGTGAACGTTGGGGGGGCACTGAAGCTTTCTTT. Amino acids: CASSERWGGTEAFF.

The gene calls are TRBV5-1 and TRBJ2-2; TRBD2 might be the D (6 bases). The CDR3 contains 17 residues. The germline V and J ends were trimmed by 2 bases and 0 bases, with 14 bases remaining between them. Germline lookup yields CDR1 SGHRS and CDR2 YFSETQ. CDR3 in DNA: TGCGCCAGCAGCTTCCGCACTAGCCCACCGAACACCGGGGAGCTGTTTTTT. This translates into CASSFRTSPPNTGELFF.

This clone appeared a few times. The genes are TRBV7-8 and TRBJ1-6; no definite D call. Germline V gene data show CDR1 as SGHVS and CDR2 as FQNEAQ. There are 15 residues in the CDR3. Trimming removed 5 bases at V and 7 bases at J, with 15 bases between. The CDR3 DNA follows: TGTGCCAGCAGCCTTCAGGCGACCCGAAATTCACCCCTCCACTTT. Protein sequence: CASSLQATRNSPLHF.

The chain joins TRBV7-2 to TRBJ2-4, with D uncertain. The CDR3 consists of 14 residues. V was trimmed by 6 bases and J by 0 bases, leaving 9 bases between them. Germline V CDR1 and CDR2: SGHTA, FQGNSA. In DNA form, the CDR3 reads TGTGCCAGCAGACCAGGTGTAGCCAAAAACATTCAGTACTTC. It translates to CASRPGVAKNIQYF.

The genes are TRBV6-1 and TRBJ1-1, with no clear D. Germline V gives CDR1 MNHNS, CDR2 SASEGT. The V end lost 8 bases, the J end lost 4 bases, and 8 bases lay between the germline ends. This CDR3 region has 11 residues. CDR3 loop: CASWEGTEAFF. The CDR3 region has the DNA TGTGCCAGCTGGGAGGGCACTGAAGCTTTCTTT.

This clone was picked up a small number of times. The genes are TRBV5-6 and TRBJ1-2; D call uncertain. The CDR3 loop spans 11 amino acids. V lost 7 bases and J lost 8, with 12 bases in between. CDR1 is SGHDT, CDR2 YYEEEE, per germline. CDR3 loop: CASARMGGYTF. CDR3 DNA: TGTGCCAGCGCCAGAATGGGAGGCTACACCTTC.

V and J are TRBV19 and TRBJ1-2; the D gene is possibly TRBD1 (6 bases). Germline V gene lookup returns CDR1 LNHDA and CDR2 SQIVND (reference sequence). The V and J ends lost 5 bases and 7 bases respectively, with 11 bases between them. This CDR3 contains 12 residues. The CDR3 region is CASSGNRVGYTF. DNA of the CDR3: TGTGCCAGTAGTGGTAACAGGGTTGGCTACACCTTC.

CDR3 sequence: CASSQEGGAGEQFF. In nucleotides, the CDR3 is TGTGCCAGCAGCCAAGAGGGGGGGGCAGGTGAGCAGTTCTTC. The rearrangement links TRBV4-2 to TRBJ2-1; D may be TRBD2 (7 bases). The V gene's germline CDR1 is LGHNA and CDR2 YNFKEQ. The CDR3 covers 14 residues. Trimming took off 0 bases at V and 9 bases at J, with 12 bases between the two ends.

The V call is TRBV10-3, the J call TRBJ2-7; D not certain. V was shortened by 2 bases and J by 7 bases, with 15 bases between the two germline ends. The CDR3 is 14 residues long. CDR1 is ENHRY and CDR2 is SYGVKD in the germline V gene. As DNA, the CDR3 is TGTGCCATCAGTGAGCGAAATGGACGAAGAGAGCAGTACTTC. This translates into CAISERNGRREQYF.

The V and J genes are TRBV2 and TRBJ2-1; D remains ambiguous. Deletions cut 5 bases from V and 0 bases from J, with 11 bases between. This CDR3 comprises 15 residues. Germline V lookup: CDR1 SNHLY, CDR2 FYNNEI. DNA of the CDR3: TGTGCCAGCAGTTATCGGCGGAACTCCTACAATGAGCAGTTCTTC. Its translation is CASSYRRNSYNEQFF.

The genes are TRBV19 and TRBJ1-2; 10 positions agree with TRBD1. Per the germline V gene, CDR1 is LNHDA and CDR2 is SQIVND (reference sequence). Germline trimming cut 6 bases from V and 1 base from J; bases unmatched to any gene: 17. CDR3 size: 19 residues. The CDR3 DNA is TGTGCCAGTAGACTGAACCGTCCCGGGACAGGGGAAGGTAACTATGGCTACACCTTC. Amino acids: CASRLNRPGTGEGNYGYTF.

The chain couples TRBV7-9 to TRBJ2-7; 13 bases map to TRBD2. J lost 5 bases, V lost 4 bases, and 2 bases had no gene match. CDR3 length equals 14 residues. Per germline, CDR1 SEHNR and CDR2 FQNEAQ (reference sequence). The CDR3 DNA follows: TGTGCCAGCAGCTGGGGACTAGCGGGGCACGAGCAGTACTTC. It is translated as CASSWGLAGHEQYF. Supplemented by reference TRBV7-9 and TRBJ2-7, the full variable domain reads DTGVSQNPRHKITKRGQNVTFRCDPISEHNRLYWYRQTLGQGPEFLTYFQNEAQLEKSRLLSDRFSAERPKGSFSTLEIQRTEQGDSAMYLCASSWGLAGHEQYFGPGTRLTVT.

The CDR3 DNA is TGCGCCAGCAGCCAAGAAACAGGGAATGAGCAGTTCTTC. Amino acids: CASSQETGNEQFF. The chain links TRBV4-3 to TRBJ2-1, with D possibly being TRBD1 (6 bases). Germline CDR1 and CDR2: LGHNA and YSLEER. V was clipped by 0 bases and J by 7 bases, with 7 bases between them. The CDR3 totals 13 residues.

This clone was seen more than once but under ten times. V gene TRBV11-2 combines with J gene TRBJ1-6, with D unclear. The CDR3 has 13 residues. Deletions cut 1 base from V and 10 bases from J, with 8 bases between. Germline assignment: CDR1 SGHAT and CDR2 FQNNGV. The CDR3 protein is CASSLAFASPLHF. The CDR3 DNA reads TGTGCCAGCAGCTTAGCCTTCGCGTCACCCCTCCACTTT.

A few counts support this clone. The CDR3 loop reads CASIGGTEAFF. Written as DNA, the CDR3 is TGCGCCAGCATCGGGGGGACTGAAGCTTTCTTT. The chain employs TRBV5-1 and TRBJ1-1, with D possibly being TRBD1 (5 bases). The V gene's germline CDR1 is SGHRS and CDR2 YFSETQ. This CDR3 spans 11 amino acids. V was cut by 6 bases and J by 5 bases, with 8 bases left in between.

The genes are TRBV10-3 and TRBJ2-3, with TRBD2 matching 16 bases. Germline lookup yields CDR1 ENHRY and CDR2 SYGVKD. This CDR3 spans 18 amino acids. V was pared by 8 bases and J by 3 bases, with 11 bases of the junction left unmatched. The CDR3 loop reads CAISKSGTSGGATDTQYF. CDR3 bases: TGTGCCATCTCCAAGTCGGGGACTAGCGGGGGGGCAACAGATACGCAGTATTTT.

The CDR3 bases are TGTGCCAGCAGTTACCGGACGGCCCGCTCTGGAAACACCATATATTTT. Translating it yields CASSYRTARSGNTIYF. The chain combines TRBV6-5 with TRBJ1-3, with D unresolved. The length of the CDR3 is 16 residues. CDR1 is MNHEY, CDR2 SVGAGI, per germline. With 2 bases removed from V and 0 bases from J, the gap between germline ends came to 11 bases.

This sequence joins TRBV7-8 and TRBJ1-5, with D possibly matching TRBD1 (5 bases). Deletions cut 3 bases from V and 0 bases from J, with 9 bases between. CDR1 and CDR2 from the germline V gene are SGHVS and FQNEAQ. The CDR3 is made up of 15 amino acids. In nucleotides, the CDR3 is TGTGCCAGCAGCTTCGGGGGACCTAGCAATCAGCCCCAGCATTTT. Protein product: CASSFGGPSNQPQHF.

The rearrangement links TRBV5-6 to TRBJ1-2, with no clear D. Germline V gene data show CDR1 as SGHDT and CDR2 as YYEEEE. V was pared by 4 bases and J by 8 bases, with 9 bases between. The CDR3 runs 11 residues. The CDR3 DNA reads TGTGCCAGCAGCACCACACGGGGCTACACCTTC. The encoded protein is CASSTTRGYTF.

V is TRBV6-6 and J is TRBJ2-5; 7 nucleotides agree with TRBD1. Trimming took 6 bases from V and 4 from J; bases not matched to a gene: 11. The CDR3 totals 15 residues. Germline V gene lookup returns CDR1 MNHNY and CDR2 SVGAGI (reference sequence). The CDR3 region is CASSRPGGEGETQYF. DNA of the CDR3: TGTGCCAGCAGCCGGCCAGGGGGTGAGGGAGAGACCCAGTACTTC.

The table lists this clone with a count of one. The chain carries TRBV7-8 and TRBJ2-7, with 9 positions matching TRBD1. V shed 2 bases and J 1 base; nucleotides not matched to a gene: 6. This CDR3 region has 16 residues. CDR1 is SGHVS and CDR2 is FQNEAQ in the germline V gene. DNA for the CDR3: TGTGCCAGCAGCTTAAGGGACAGGGTGATATCCTACGAGCAGTACTTC. Its translation: CASSLRDRVISYEQYF. The full variable domain, in which reference TRBV7-8 and TRBJ2-7 provide the parts outside the CDR3, is GAGVSQSPRYKVAKRGQDVALRCDPISGHVSLFWYQQALGQGPEFLTYFQNEAQLDKSGLPSDRFFAERPEGSVSTLKIQRTQQEDSAVYLCASSLRDRVISYEQYFGPGTRLTVT.

This rearrangement joins TRBV21-1 to TRBJ1-1; the table names TRBD1, a call not compared with the DNA. TRBV21-1 is termed a pseudogene. The CDR3 consists of 16 residues. The CDR3 protein is CASSPGQGWMNTEAFF. The CDR3 nucleotides read TGTGCCAGCAGCCCTGGACAGGGGTGGATGAACACTGAAGCTTTCTTT.

This clone was counted between two and nine times. The chain carries TRBV5-4 and TRBJ2-7, with D possibly matching TRBD1 (6 bases). This CDR3 comprises 15 residues. V lost 0 bases and J 6 bases, leaving 16 bases between the germline ends. Looked up from germline, CDR1 is SGHNT and CDR2 is YYREEE (reference sequence). CDR3 protein: CASSLAGIQGGEQYF. For the CDR3, the DNA is TGTGCCAGCAGCTTGGCGGGCATACAGGGCGGCGAGCAGTACTTC.